The rows below give T cell receptor beta chains drawn from one sample of a study of chemoradiotherapy in HPV16-positive cancers. Libraries were prepared by immunoSEQ multiplex PCR; TCRdb keeps only in-frame clonotypes and omits some of them. The sample consists of about 15,000 clones, roughly nine tenths of them appearing once. Sequenced here: blood, sampled from a patient who underwent chemoradiotherapy. These receptors were obtained from a human donor with HPV-associated anogenital cancer. Each CDR3 is given with its conserved first and last residue. A D gene is named only where the DNA matches it firmly.

V gene	J gene	D gene	CDR3 DNA	CDR3 protein
TRBV5-4	TRBJ2-5	NA	TGTGCCAGCAGAGTCGGCCAGGGTGAGACCCAGTACTTC	CASRVGQGETQYF
TRBV5-6	TRBJ2-2	NA	TGTGCCAGCAGCTTGGCCGGGGGCGGCGGCACCGGGGAGCTGTTTTTT	CASSLAGGGGTGELFF
TRBV6-1	TRBJ2-7	TRBD2	TGTGCCAGCAGTGGCACTAGCGGGAGAACGTACGAGCAGTACTTC	CASSGTSGRTYEQYF
TRBV19	TRBJ1-1	NA	TGTGCCAGTAGTCCGGGGACGGCAAACACTGAAGCTTTCTTT	CASSPGTANTEAFF
TRBV11-2	TRBJ2-2	TRBD2	TGTGCCAGCAGCCCCCCAGCGGGAGGATCCGGGGAGCTGTTTTTT	CASSPPAGGSGELFF
TRBV19	TRBJ2-7	TRBD2	TGTGCCAGTAGTCTGATAGCGGGAGGGCCCAACGAGCAGTACTTC	CASSLIAGGPNEQYF
TRBV18	TRBJ1-2	TRBD1	TGTGCCACCCAGGGACAGAGGGCAGATGGCTACACCTTC	CATQGQRADGYTF
TRBV30	TRBJ1-1	NA	TGTGCCTGGAGGCCGGGACTTAACACTGAAGCTTTCTTT	CAWRPGLNTEAFF
TRBV11-2	TRBJ2-1	TRBD1	TGTGCCAGCAGCTCCATATACCGGGACAGGGGAGGAAATGAGCAGTTCTTC	CASSSIYRDRGGNEQFF
TRBV11-2	TRBJ2-1	NA	TGTGCCAGCAGCTTTGGGCAGGGAGTCTACAATGAGCAGTTCTTC	CASSFGQGVYNEQFF
TRBV10-1	TRBJ2-7	NA	TGCGCCAGCGGGTCATCTACCTACGAGCAGTACTTC	CASGSSTYEQYF